This passage covers 8 T cell receptor beta chains from one sample sequenced in a study of cytomegalovirus exposure and HLA in healthy donors. TCRdb keeps only in-frame clones here, not all; method: immunoSEQ multiplex PCR. The sample shows approximately 110,000 clones, about 90% of them seen only once. The specimen was PBMCs. These receptors originate from a woman younger than 30 in good health and CMV-seronegative.

The chain has TRBV6-1 and TRBJ1-2; 10 positions agree with TRBD1. CDR3 length: 14 amino acids. The germline V gene has CDR1 MNHNS and CDR2 SASEGT. The V segment lost 6 bases and the J segment 6 bases; nucleotides outside the gene matches: 7. The CDR3 sequence is CASRTLGQGNGYTF. The CDR3 DNA reads as TGTGCCAGCAGGACCTTGGGACAGGGGAATGGCTACACCTTC.

The DNA of the CDR3 is TGTGCCAGCTCAGCTCAGGTCGACCGGGAGCTGTTTTTT. It specifies CASSAQVDRELFF. The chain combines TRBV18 with TRBJ2-2; no definite D call. The CDR3 has 13 amino acids. Germline V gene data show CDR1 as KGHSH and CDR2 as LQKENI. The ends were cut back, 5 bases at V and 9 bases at J, with 13 bases in the middle.

The rearrangement links TRBV5-1 to TRBJ1-5; D possibly corresponds to TRBD1 (5 bases). V lost 1 base, J lost 5 bases, and 13 bases lay in between. The V gene's germline CDR1 is SGHRS and CDR2 YFSETQ. There are 15 residues in the CDR3. In DNA, the CDR3 is TGCGCCAGCAGCTTGACCTCGGGGGAGGATCAGCCCCAGCATTTT. It translates to CASSLTSGEDQPQHF.

CDR3 protein: CASSWASGAGGEQFF. DNA for the CDR3: TGTGCCAGCAGTTGGGCTAGCGGGGCGGGGGGGGAGCAGTTCTTC. This rearrangement joins TRBV27 to TRBJ2-1; 9 nucleotides match TRBD2. Looked up from germline, CDR1 is MNHEY and CDR2 is SMNVEV (reference sequence). The V segment lost 4 bases and the J segment 10 bases; nucleotides outside the gene matches: 11. The CDR3 covers 15 residues.

The rearrangement uses TRBV6-5 and TRBJ2-1; possibly TRBD2 for D (6 bases). The germline V gene encodes CDR1 MNHEY and CDR2 SVGAGI. Trimming took 6 bases from V and 0 from J, leaving 12 bases between them. The CDR3 is 15 amino acids. CDR3 sequence (DNA): TGTGCCAGCAGCGGTGGGGGGAGCTCCTACAATGAGCAGTTCTTC. Amino acids: CASSGGGSSYNEQFF.

The genes are TRBV7-3 and TRBJ2-5, with TRBD2 matching over 9 bases. The CDR3 has 15 amino acids. The ends lost 5 bases at V and 4 bases at J; junction bases unmatched: 8. Per germline, CDR1 SGHTA and CDR2 FQGTGA. CDR3: CASSPRLAGRETQYF. The DNA of the CDR3 is TGTGCCAGCAGCCCCCGCCTAGCGGGAAGAGAGACCCAGTACTTC.

The chain carries TRBV7-2 and TRBJ1-6; D possibly corresponds to TRBD1 (6 bases). This CDR3 is built from 18 residues. The germline V gene has CDR1 SGHTA and CDR2 FQGNSA. V gave up 8 bases and J gave up 7 bases, with 27 bases separating them. Here the CDR3 DNA reads TGTGCCAGCGAACTGGTTTTAGGACAGTTGAGGTCAAATTCACCCCTCCACTTT. Residues: CASELVLGQLRSNSPLHF.

This clone was counted a single time. V is TRBV9 and J is TRBJ2-7; 8 positions match TRBD2. Trimming took 4 bases from V and 4 from J; bases not matched to a gene: 10. The germline V gene has CDR1 SGDLS and CDR2 YYNGEE. This CDR3 region has 15 residues. This CDR3 is CASSPHAGGFYEQYF. CDR3 DNA: TGTGCCAGCAGCCCTCATGCGGGGGGCTTTTACGAGCAGTACTTC.